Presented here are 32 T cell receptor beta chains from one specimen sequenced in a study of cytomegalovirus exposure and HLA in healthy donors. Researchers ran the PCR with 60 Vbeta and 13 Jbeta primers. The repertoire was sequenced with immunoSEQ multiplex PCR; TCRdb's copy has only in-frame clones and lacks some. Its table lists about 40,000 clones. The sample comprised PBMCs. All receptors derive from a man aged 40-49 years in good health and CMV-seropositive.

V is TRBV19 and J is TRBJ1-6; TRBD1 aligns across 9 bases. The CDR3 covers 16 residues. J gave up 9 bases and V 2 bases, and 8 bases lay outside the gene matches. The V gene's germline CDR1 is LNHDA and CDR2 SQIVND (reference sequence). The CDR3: CASSIRFGQGISPLHF. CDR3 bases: TGTGCCAGTAGTATACGATTTGGACAGGGGATTTCACCCCTCCACTTT.

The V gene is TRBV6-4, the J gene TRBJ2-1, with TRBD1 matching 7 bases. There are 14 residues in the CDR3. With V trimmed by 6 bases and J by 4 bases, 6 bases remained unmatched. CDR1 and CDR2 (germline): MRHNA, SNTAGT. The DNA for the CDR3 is TGTGCCAGCAGCGCGACAGGGCTATACAATGAGCAGTTCTTC. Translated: CASSATGLYNEQFF.

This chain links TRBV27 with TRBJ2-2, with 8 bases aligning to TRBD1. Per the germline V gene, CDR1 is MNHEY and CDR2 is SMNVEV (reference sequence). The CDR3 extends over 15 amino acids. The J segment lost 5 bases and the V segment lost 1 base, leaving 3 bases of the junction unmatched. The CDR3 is CASSLLTGVTGELFF. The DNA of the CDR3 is TGTGCCAGCAGTTTATTGACAGGGGTGACCGGGGAGCTGTTTTTT.

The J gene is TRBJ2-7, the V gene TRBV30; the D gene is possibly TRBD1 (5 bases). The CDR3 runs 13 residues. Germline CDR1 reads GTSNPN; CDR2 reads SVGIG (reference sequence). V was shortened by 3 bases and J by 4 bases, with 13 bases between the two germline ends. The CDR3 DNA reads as TGTGCCTGGAGCCTTGGGGCAGTATACGAGCAGTACTTC. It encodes CAWSLGAVYEQYF. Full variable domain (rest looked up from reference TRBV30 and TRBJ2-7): SQTIHQWPATLVQPVGSPLSLECTVEGTSNPNLYWYRQAAGRGLQLLFYSVGIGQISSEVPQNLSASRPQDRQFILSSKKLLLSDSGFYLCAWSLGAVYEQYFGPGTRLTVT.

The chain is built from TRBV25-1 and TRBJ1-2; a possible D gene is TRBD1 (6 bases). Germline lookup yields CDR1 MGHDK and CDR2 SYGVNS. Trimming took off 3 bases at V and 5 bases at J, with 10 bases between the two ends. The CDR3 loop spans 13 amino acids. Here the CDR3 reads CASSEGARYGYTF. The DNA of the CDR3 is TGTGCCAGCAGTGAGGGGGCGCGGTATGGCTACACCTTC.

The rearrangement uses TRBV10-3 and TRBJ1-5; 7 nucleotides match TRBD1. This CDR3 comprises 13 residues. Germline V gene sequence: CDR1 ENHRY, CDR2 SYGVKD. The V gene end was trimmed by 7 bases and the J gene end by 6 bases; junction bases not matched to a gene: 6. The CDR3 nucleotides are TGTGCCATCACCGGGGACAGTCGTCAGCCCCAGCATTTT. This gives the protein CAITGDSRQPQHF.

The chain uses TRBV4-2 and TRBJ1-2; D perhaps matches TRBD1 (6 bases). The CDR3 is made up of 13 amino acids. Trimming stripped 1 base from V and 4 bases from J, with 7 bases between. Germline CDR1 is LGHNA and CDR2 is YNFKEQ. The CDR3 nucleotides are TGTGCCAGCAGCCAAGGGGACATCTATGGCTACACCTTC. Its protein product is CASSQGDIYGYTF.

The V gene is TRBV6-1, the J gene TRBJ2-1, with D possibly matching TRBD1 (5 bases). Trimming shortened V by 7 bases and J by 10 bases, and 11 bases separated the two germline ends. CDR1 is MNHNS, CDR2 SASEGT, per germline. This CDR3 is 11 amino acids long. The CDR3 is CASKGPGEQFF. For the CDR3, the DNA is TGTGCCAGCAAGGGGCCTGGAGAGCAGTTCTTC.

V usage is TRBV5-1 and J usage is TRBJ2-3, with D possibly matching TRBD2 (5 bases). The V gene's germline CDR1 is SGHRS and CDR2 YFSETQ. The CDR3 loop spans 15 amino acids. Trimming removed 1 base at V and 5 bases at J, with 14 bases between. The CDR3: CASSLRLEVVDTQYF. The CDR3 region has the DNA TGCGCCAGCAGCTTGAGGCTGGAGGTCGTAGATACGCAGTATTTT.

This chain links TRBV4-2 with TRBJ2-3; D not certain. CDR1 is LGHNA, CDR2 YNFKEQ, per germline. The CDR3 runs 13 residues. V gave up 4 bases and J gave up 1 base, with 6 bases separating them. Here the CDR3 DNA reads TGTGCCAGCAGCCCCCTAGGCACAGATACGCAGTATTTT. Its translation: CASSPLGTDTQYF.

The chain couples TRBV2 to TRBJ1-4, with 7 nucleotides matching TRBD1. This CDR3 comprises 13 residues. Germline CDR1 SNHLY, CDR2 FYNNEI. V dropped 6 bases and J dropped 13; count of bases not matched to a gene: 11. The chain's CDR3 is CASRAQGVLGLFF. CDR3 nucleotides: TGTGCCAGCAGGGCCCAGGGGGTTCTCGGACTGTTTTTT.

CDR3 residues: CASSLRAGASNEQFF. In nucleotides, the CDR3 is TGTGCCAGCAGTTTAAGGGCGGGAGCCAGCAATGAGCAGTTCTTC. The rearrangement joins TRBV28 to TRBJ2-1; 7 bases fit TRBD2. This CDR3 comprises 15 residues. Germline CDR1 reads MDHEN; CDR2 reads SYDVKM. The junction had 7 bases not matched to a gene; V was cut back by 2 bases and J by 6 bases.

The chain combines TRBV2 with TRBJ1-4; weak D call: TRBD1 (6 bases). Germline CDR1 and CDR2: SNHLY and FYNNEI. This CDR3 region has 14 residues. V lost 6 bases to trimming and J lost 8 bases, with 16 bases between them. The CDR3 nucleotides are TGTGCCAGCAGCACCGATGGGGGGGCGGAAAAACTGTTTTTT. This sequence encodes CASSTDGGAEKLFF.

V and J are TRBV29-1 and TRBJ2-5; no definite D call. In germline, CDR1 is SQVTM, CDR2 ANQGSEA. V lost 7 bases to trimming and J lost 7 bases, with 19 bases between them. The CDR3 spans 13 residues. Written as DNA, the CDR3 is TGCAGCGGGCTGGAGTCCCTAGGTTGGACCCAGTACTTC. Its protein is CSGLESLGWTQYF.

CDR3 sequence: CASSVGAGREKLFF. The DNA of the CDR3 is TGTGCCAGCAGCGTAGGGGCGGGGAGGGAAAAACTGTTTTTT. The V and J genes are TRBV9 and TRBJ1-4, with no clear D. Trimming pared 0 bases from V and 8 bases from J, leaving 11 bases between. CDR3 length: 14 amino acids. The germline V gene has CDR1 SGDLS and CDR2 YYNGEE.

Here the CDR3 DNA reads TGTGCCAGCAGGCAGGAGATTTCCGGAGGGACCCAGTACTTC. This gives the protein CASRQEISGGTQYF. The chain combines TRBV2 with TRBJ2-5; D may be TRBD2 (5 bases). CDR1 SNHLY and CDR2 FYNNEI come from the germline V gene. V lost 6 bases and J 7 bases, leaving 18 bases between the germline ends. The CDR3 has 14 amino acids. Using reference TRBV2 and TRBJ2-5 for the parts outside the CDR3, the full variable domain is EPEVTQTPSHQVTQMGQEVILRCVPISNHLYFYWYRQILGQKVEFLVSFYNNEISEKSEIFDDQFSVERPDGSNFTLKIRSTKLEDSAMYFCASRQEISGGTQYFGPGTRLLVL.

The CDR3 sequence is CASSVGGPQETQYF. In DNA, the CDR3 is TGTGCCAGCAGCGTAGGCGGCCCTCAAGAGACCCAGTACTTC. The chain has TRBV9 and TRBJ2-5; D uncertain. V lost 0 bases and J lost 2, with 8 bases in between. This CDR3 region has 14 residues. Germline V gene lookup returns CDR1 SGDLS and CDR2 YYNGEE.

This CDR3 is CASSLEQNIQYF. The CDR3 DNA reads TGCGCCAGCAGCTTGGAACAGAACATTCAGTACTTC. The chain uses TRBV5-1 and TRBJ2-4; D is unclear. Trimming stripped 0 bases from V and 7 bases from J, with 5 bases between. CDR1 and CDR2 (germline): SGHRS, YFSETQ. This CDR3 has 12 residues.

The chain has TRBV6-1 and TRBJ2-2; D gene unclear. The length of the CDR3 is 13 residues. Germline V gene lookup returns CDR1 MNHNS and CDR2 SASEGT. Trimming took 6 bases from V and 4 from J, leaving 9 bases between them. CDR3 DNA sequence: TGTGCCAGCAGCCCCTGGGCCACCGGGGAGCTGTTTTTT. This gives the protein CASSPWATGELFF.

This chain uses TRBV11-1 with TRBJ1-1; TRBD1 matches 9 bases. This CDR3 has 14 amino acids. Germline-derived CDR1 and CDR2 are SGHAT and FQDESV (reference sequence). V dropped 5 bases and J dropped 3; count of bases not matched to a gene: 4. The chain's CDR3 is CASSADRGDTEAFF. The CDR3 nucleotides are TGTGCCAGCAGCGCCGACAGGGGGGACACTGAAGCTTTCTTT.

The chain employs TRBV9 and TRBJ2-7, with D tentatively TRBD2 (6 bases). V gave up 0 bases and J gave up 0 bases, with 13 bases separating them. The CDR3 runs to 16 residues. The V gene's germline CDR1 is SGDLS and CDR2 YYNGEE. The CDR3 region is CASSVDVAASSYEQYF. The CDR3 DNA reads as TGTGCCAGCAGCGTAGATGTAGCGGCTAGCTCCTACGAGCAGTACTTC.

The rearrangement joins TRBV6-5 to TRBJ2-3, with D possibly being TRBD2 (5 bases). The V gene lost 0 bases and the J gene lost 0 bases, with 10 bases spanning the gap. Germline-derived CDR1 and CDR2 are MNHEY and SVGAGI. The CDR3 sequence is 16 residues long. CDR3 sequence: CASSYSADSSTDTQYF. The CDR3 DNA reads TGTGCCAGCAGTTACTCGGCGGACTCTAGCACAGATACGCAGTATTTT.

CDR3 bases: TGTGCCAGCAATCCTAGCGGGAACACCGGGGAGCTGTTTTTT. Translating it yields CASNPSGNTGELFF. This rearrangement joins TRBV2 to TRBJ2-2; 7 nucleotides agree with TRBD2. The CDR3 runs to 14 residues. The J segment lost 1 base and the V segment lost 7 bases, leaving 3 bases of the junction unmatched. The germline V gene has CDR1 SNHLY and CDR2 FYNNEI. The whole variable domain, filled in from reference TRBV2 and TRBJ2-2, reads EPEVTQTPSHQVTQMGQEVILRCVPISNHLYFYWYRQILGQKVEFLVSFYNNEISEKSEIFDDQFSVERPDGSNFTLKIRSTKLEDSAMYFCASNPSGNTGELFFGEGSRLTVL.

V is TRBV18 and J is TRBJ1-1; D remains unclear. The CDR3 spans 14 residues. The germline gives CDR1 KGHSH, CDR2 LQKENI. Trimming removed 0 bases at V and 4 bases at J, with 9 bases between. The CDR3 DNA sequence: TGTGCCAGCTCACCACCGTCCAGGCCCACTGAAGCTTTCTTT. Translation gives CASSPPSRPTEAFF.

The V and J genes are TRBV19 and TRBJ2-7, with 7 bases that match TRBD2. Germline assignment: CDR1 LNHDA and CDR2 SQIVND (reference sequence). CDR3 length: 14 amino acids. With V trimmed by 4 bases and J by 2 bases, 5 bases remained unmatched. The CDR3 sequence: CASSSGSPPYEQYF. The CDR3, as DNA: TGTGCCAGTAGTAGCGGGAGTCCCCCCTACGAGCAGTACTTC.

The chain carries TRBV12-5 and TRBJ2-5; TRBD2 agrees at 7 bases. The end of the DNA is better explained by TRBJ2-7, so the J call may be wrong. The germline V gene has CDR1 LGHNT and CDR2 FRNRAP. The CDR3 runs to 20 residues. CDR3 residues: CASGLVLGGGPQKGSYEQYF. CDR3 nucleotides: TGTGCTAGTGGTTTGGTACTGGGGGGAGGGCCCCAAAAGGGCTCCTACGAGCAGTACTTC.

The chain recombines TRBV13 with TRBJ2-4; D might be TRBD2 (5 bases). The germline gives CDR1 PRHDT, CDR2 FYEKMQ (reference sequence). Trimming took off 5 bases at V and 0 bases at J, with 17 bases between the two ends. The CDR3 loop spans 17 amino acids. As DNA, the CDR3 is TGTGCCAGCAGCCCCCCGGGCGGGCCTTTAGCCAAAAACATTCAGTACTTC. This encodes CASSPPGGPLAKNIQYF.

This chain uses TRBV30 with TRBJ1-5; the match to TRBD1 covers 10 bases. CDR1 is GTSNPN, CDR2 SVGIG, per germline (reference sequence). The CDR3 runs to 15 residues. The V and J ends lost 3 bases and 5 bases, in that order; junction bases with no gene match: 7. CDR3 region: CAWSPLGTGDQPQHF. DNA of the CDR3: TGTGCCTGGAGCCCCCTAGGGACAGGGGATCAGCCCCAGCATTTT. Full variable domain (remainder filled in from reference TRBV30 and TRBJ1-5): SQTIHQWPATLVQPVGSPLSLECTVEGTSNPNLYWYRQAAGRGLQLLFYSVGIGQISSEVPQNLSASRPQDRQFILSSKKLLLSDSGFYLCAWSPLGTGDQPQHFGDGTRLSIL.

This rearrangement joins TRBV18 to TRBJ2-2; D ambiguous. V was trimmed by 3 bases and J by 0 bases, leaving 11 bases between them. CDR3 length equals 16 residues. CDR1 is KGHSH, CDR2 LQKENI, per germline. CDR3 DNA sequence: TGTGCCAGCTCACCGAGCCCTTCACCGAACACCGGGGAGCTGTTTTTT. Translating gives CASSPSPSPNTGELFF.

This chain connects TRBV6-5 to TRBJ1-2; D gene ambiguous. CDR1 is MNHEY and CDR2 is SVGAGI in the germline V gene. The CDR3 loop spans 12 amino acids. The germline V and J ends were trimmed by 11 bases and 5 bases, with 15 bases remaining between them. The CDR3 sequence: CAAHGAEYGYTF. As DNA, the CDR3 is TGTGCCGCCCACGGCGCGGAATATGGCTACACCTTC.

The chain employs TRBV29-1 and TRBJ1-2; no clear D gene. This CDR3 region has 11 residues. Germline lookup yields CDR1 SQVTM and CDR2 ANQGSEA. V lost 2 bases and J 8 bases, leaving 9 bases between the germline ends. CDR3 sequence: CSVESFGGYTF. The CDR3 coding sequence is TGCAGCGTTGAATCCTTCGGGGGCTACACCTTC.

The CDR3 coding sequence is TGTGCCAGCCACCCGAGTGGGGCCTATGGCTACACCTTC. Its translation: CASHPSGAYGYTF. V usage is TRBV5-4 and J usage is TRBJ1-2; D may be TRBD1 (5 bases). The ends were cut back, 7 bases at V and 4 bases at J, with 14 bases in the middle. CDR3 size: 13 residues. Germline lookup yields CDR1 SGHNT and CDR2 YYREEE (reference sequence).